Following are 22 T cell receptor beta chains from one sample sequenced in a study of T-cell memory formation after mild COVID-19. Each CDR3 protein is one row after TCRdb ran MiXCR on the 5' RACE reads. The top ten hold around 20% of the sample, which has 250,000 to 350,000 distinct CDR3 sequences, just under 20% seen once. Sequencing was carried out using PBMCs or a T cell subset sorted from them (not recorded which). These receptors came from a man between 18 and 35 years old who had mild COVID-19 (a few samples of this study predate the infection). Cell type and time point are not known.

The rearrangement uses TRBV9 and TRBJ2-3; TRBD2 aligns across 7 bases. Trimming took 0 bases from V and 2 from J; bases not matched to a gene: 6. Germline lookup yields CDR1 SGDLS and CDR2 YYNGEE. The CDR3 covers 16 residues. CDR3 sequence reads: CASSVGVAGITDTQYF. The CDR3 nucleotides read TGTGCCAGCAGCGTAGGGGTAGCGGGTATCACAGATACGCAGTATTTT.

Only a few counts were recorded for this clonotype. The chain is built from TRBV10-2 and TRBJ1-5; D is unclear. The germline V and J ends were trimmed by 2 bases and 2 bases, with 22 bases remaining between them. Germline V CDR1 and CDR2: WSHSY, SAAADI. This CDR3 has 19 residues. CDR3 residues: CASSEGGKANPLGNQPQHF. The CDR3 coding sequence is TGCGCCAGCAGTGAGGGAGGCAAAGCTAATCCCTTAGGCAATCAGCCCCAGCATTTT.

This clonotype showed up just once. The V and J genes are TRBV11-2 and TRBJ2-3, with D perhaps matching TRBD1 or TRBD2 (5 bases each). This CDR3 is built from 17 residues. V dropped 5 bases and J dropped 4 bases, with 22 bases sitting between them. Germline CDR1 and CDR2: SGHAT and FQNNGV. The CDR3 is CASSQRGSGFNPDTQYF. As DNA, the CDR3 is TGTGCCAGCAGCCAACGGGGTTCAGGGTTTAATCCAGATACGCAGTATTTT. Variable domain in full (rest from reference TRBV11-2 and TRBJ2-3): EAGVAQSPRYKIIEKRQSVAFWCNPISGHATLYWYQQILGQGPKLLIQFQNNGVVDDSQLPKDRFSAERLKGVDSTLKIQPAKLEDSAVYLCASSQRGSGFNPDTQYFGPGTRLTVL.

This chain joins TRBV7-9 and TRBJ1-2, with a weak D call TRBD1 (6 bases). The CDR3 spans 12 residues. Germline values: CDR1 SEHNR, CDR2 FQNEAQ (reference sequence). Trimming took off 6 bases at V and 5 bases at J, with 10 bases between the two ends. CDR3 region: CASSFGQYGYTF. CDR3 bases: TGTGCCAGCAGTTTCGGACAGTATGGCTACACCTTC. The entire variable domain, with the rest obtained from reference TRBV7-9 and TRBJ1-2, is as follows: DTGVSQNPRHKITKRGQNVTFRCDPISEHNRLYWYRQTLGQGPEFLTYFQNEAQLEKSRLLSDRFSAERPKGSFSTLEIQRTEQGDSAMYLCASSFGQYGYTFGSGTRLTVV.

This clonotype turned up a few times. V usage is TRBV7-8 and J usage is TRBJ1-4; weak D call: TRBD1 (5 bases). Germline V gene sequence: CDR1 SGHVS, CDR2 FQNEAQ. Trimming removed 8 bases at V and 7 bases at J, with 17 bases between. The CDR3 spans 14 residues. The CDR3 DNA sequence: TGTGCCAGCCCAGATCGTCCCGGGGGTGAAAAACTGTTTTTT. This translates into CASPDRPGGEKLFF.

The sample holds a few counts of this clonotype. The chain has TRBV6-5 and TRBJ2-1; D is undetermined. The CDR3 extends over 13 amino acids. The germline V and J ends were trimmed by 5 bases and 8 bases, with 13 bases remaining between them. Germline loops: CDR1 MNHEY, CDR2 SVGAGI. The CDR3 spells CASSPGVIYEQFF. The DNA for the CDR3 is TGTGCCAGCAGTCCCGGAGTTATCTATGAGCAGTTCTTC.

This clonotype came up many times. V is TRBV7-9 and J is TRBJ1-1; the D gene is possibly TRBD1 (6 bases). The germline V gene has CDR1 SEHNR and CDR2 FQNEAQ (reference sequence). The CDR3 length is 14 residues. Trimming pared 4 bases from V and 5 bases from J, leaving 14 bases between. CDR3 in amino acids: CASSSGGGGTEAFF. CDR3 DNA: TGTGCCAGCAGCTCTGGCGGGGGCGGGACTGAAGCTTTCTTT.

This clonotype was detected a few times. This chain joins TRBV5-1 and TRBJ2-5; D may be TRBD1 or TRBD2 (5 bases each). The CDR3 has 14 residues. CDR1 and CDR2 from the germline V gene are SGHRS and YFSETQ. V was cut by 5 bases and J by 7 bases, with 18 bases left in between. CDR3 sequence reads: CASRSGPPGRTQYF. The CDR3 DNA reads TGCGCCAGCAGATCGGGACCGCCAGGGAGGACCCAGTACTTC.

The chain has TRBV4-1 and TRBJ2-1, with 8 bases aligning to TRBD1. The CDR3 is made up of 16 amino acids. Germline loops: CDR1 MGHRA, CDR2 YSYEKL. Trimming took 0 bases from V and 9 from J; bases not matched to a gene: 10. CDR3 in amino acids: CASSQEPGQGLGEQFF. As DNA, the CDR3 is TGCGCCAGCAGCCAAGAGCCTGGACAGGGTTTAGGTGAGCAGTTCTTC.

This clonotype has a handful of counts. The gene calls are TRBV7-9 and TRBJ2-7; TRBD1 matches at 8 bases. Germline V gene sequence: CDR1 SEHNR, CDR2 FQNEAQ (reference sequence). After removal of 3 bases from V and 2 bases from J, the junction contained 3 bases not matched to a gene. The CDR3 sequence is 14 residues long. For the CDR3, the DNA is TGTGCCAGCAGCTTGTCAGGGGGCCCCTACGAGCAGTACTTC. Protein sequence: CASSLSGGPYEQYF.

The V gene is TRBV9, the J gene TRBJ1-4, with D tentatively TRBD1 (5 bases). CDR3 length equals 16 residues. The V end was cut by 0 bases, the J end by 7 bases, with 16 bases between. The germline gives CDR1 SGDLS, CDR2 YYNGEE. As DNA, the CDR3 is TGTGCCAGCAGCGTAGGGCCTCCAGGGCCTCTTGAAAAACTGTTTTTT. Encoded protein: CASSVGPPGPLEKLFF.

This clonotype was counted only a few times. The rearrangement links TRBV12-3 or TRBV12-4 to TRBJ1-5; no clear D gene. The CDR3 length is 12 residues. Trimming removed 7 bases from V and 3 bases from J, with 7 bases in between. CDR3 sequence: CASTTSNQPQHF. Here the CDR3 DNA reads TGTGCCAGCACCACGTCCAATCAGCCCCAGCATTTT.

This clonotype has a count of ten or more. The rearrangement uses TRBV12-3 or TRBV12-4 and TRBJ2-3; no clear D gene. Between the trimmed V and J ends, which lost 3 bases and 6 bases, there was a span of 22 bases. This CDR3 is 17 amino acids long. The CDR3 nucleotides read TGTGCCAGCAGTTTCCCCGACATGCGCCGTAGTCAGGATACGCAGTATTTT. Translation gives CASSFPDMRRSQDTQYF.

The V and J genes are TRBV24-1 and TRBJ2-1, with TRBD1 identical over 7 bases. The CDR3 contains 12 residues. Germline V gene sequence: CDR1 KGHDR, CDR2 SFDVKD. The trim removed 4 bases at V and 12 bases at J, leaving 5 bases unmatched. CDR3 loop: CATSDSYRGQFF. CDR3 bases: TGTGCCACCAGTGACTCATACAGGGGGCAGTTCTTC.

This clonotype was recorded only once. The chain has TRBV4-3 and TRBJ1-2, with D hard to call. Trimming removed 1 base from V and 4 bases from J, with 13 bases in between. Germline CDR1 reads LGHNA; CDR2 reads YSLEER. This CDR3 has 15 residues. In DNA form, the CDR3 reads TGCGCCAGCAGCCAAGCCACGGAAGTGATCTATGGCTACACCTTC. Translation gives CASSQATEVIYGYTF.

V gene TRBV4-3 combines with J gene TRBJ2-3; a possible D gene is TRBD2 (6 bases). V lost 0 bases to trimming and J lost 9 bases, with 16 bases between them. There are 15 residues in the CDR3. From germline, CDR1 is LGHNA and CDR2 YSLEER. The CDR3 region is CASSQDHSGWGTQYF. CDR3 sequence (DNA): TGCGCCAGCAGCCAAGATCACAGCGGGTGGGGGACGCAGTATTTT.

The chain combines TRBV6-6 with TRBJ2-5, with 7 bases identical to TRBD2. Trimming cost V 7 bases and J 9 bases; bases outside gene matches: 14. CDR1 and CDR2 from the germline V gene are MNHNY and SVGAGI (reference sequence). This CDR3 comprises 14 residues. As DNA, the CDR3 is TGTGCCAGCACCACCCACGGGGCGGCGGGGGCCCAGTACTTC. Protein: CASTTHGAAGAQYF.

This clonotype was recorded a few times. V gene TRBV5-1 combines with J gene TRBJ2-3, with D possibly being TRBD1 (5 bases). Between the trimmed V and J ends, which lost 1 base and 2 bases, there was a span of 11 bases. Germline CDR1 reads SGHRS; CDR2 reads YFSETQ. The CDR3 totals 15 residues. The CDR3 sequence is CASSLLQGSTDTQYF. CDR3 in DNA: TGCGCCAGCAGCTTGCTCCAGGGTTCCACAGATACGCAGTATTTT.

The chain employs TRBV20-1 and TRBJ2-6, with D perhaps TRBD1 (5 bases). Trimming shortened V by 5 bases and J by 0 bases, and 8 bases separated the two germline ends. Looked up from germline, CDR1 is DFQATT and CDR2 is SNEGSKA (reference sequence). The CDR3 consists of 14 residues. The CDR3 is CSALGPSGANVLTF. In nucleotides, the CDR3 is TGCAGTGCTCTGGGGCCCTCTGGGGCCAACGTCCTGACTTTC.

This clonotype was detected a few times. The chain joins TRBV20-1 to TRBJ1-5, with a weak D call TRBD1 (5 bases). The V gene's germline CDR1 is DFQATT and CDR2 SNEGSKA (reference sequence). This CDR3 is built from 14 residues. V was cut by 3 bases and J by 1 base, with 10 bases left in between. As DNA, the CDR3 is TGCAGTGCTAGCGGGGGGGACAGCAATCAGCCCCAGCATTTT. Its translation is CSASGGDSNQPQHF.

J is TRBJ1-2 and V is TRBV2, with TRBD1 identical over 7 bases. The CDR3 length is 15 residues. V lost 5 bases to trimming and J lost 1 base; unmatched junction nucleotides: 7. Germline CDR1 is SNHLY and CDR2 is FYNNEI. The CDR3 reads CASSFRDSFNYGYTF. The CDR3, as DNA: TGTGCCAGCAGTTTCCGGGACAGTTTTAACTATGGCTACACCTTC.

The CDR3 DNA reads as TGTGCCAGCTCCCCCGAGGGGGTCCTGGTGGAAGCTTTCTTT. Residues: CASSPEGVLVEAFF. The V call is TRBV6-2 or TRBV6-3, the J call TRBJ1-1, with D possibly matching TRBD1 (6 bases). V was shortened by 8 bases and J by 8 bases, with 21 bases between the two germline ends. Germline assignment: CDR1 MNHEY and CDR2 SVGEGT. This CDR3 is built from 14 residues.